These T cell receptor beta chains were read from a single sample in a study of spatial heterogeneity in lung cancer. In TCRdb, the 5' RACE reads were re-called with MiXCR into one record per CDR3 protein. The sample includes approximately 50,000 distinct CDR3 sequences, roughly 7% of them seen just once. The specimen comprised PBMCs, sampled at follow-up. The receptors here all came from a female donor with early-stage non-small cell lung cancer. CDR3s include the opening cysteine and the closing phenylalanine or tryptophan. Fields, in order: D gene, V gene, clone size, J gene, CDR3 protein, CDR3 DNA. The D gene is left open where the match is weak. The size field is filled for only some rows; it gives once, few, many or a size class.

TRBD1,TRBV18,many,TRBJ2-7,CASSSSTGQDSSEQYF,TGTGCCAGCTCATCTTCTACCGGACAGGACTCCTCCGAGCAGTACTTC
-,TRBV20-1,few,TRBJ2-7,CSARDYEQYF,TGCAGTGCTAGAGATTACGAGCAGTACTTC
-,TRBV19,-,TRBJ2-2,CASRITSANTGELFF,TGTGCCAGTAGAATCACAAGCGCGAACACCGGGGAGCTGTTTTTT
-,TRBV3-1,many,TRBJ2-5,CASSQEGRETQYF,TGTGCCAGCAGCCAAGAAGGGAGGGAGACCCAGTACTTC
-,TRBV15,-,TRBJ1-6,CATSRVGDSPLHF,TGTGCCACCAGCAGAGTGGGTGATTCACCCCTCCACTTT
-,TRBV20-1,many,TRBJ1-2,CSARFGDYTF,TGCAGTGCTAGATTTGGTGACTACACCTTC
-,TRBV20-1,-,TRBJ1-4,CSARDSGAGEKLFF,TGCAGTGCTAGAGATTCGGGGGCAGGAGAAAAACTGTTTTTT
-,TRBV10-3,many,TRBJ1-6,CAVAPGVKSPLHF,TGTGCCGTCGCCCCAGGGGTTAAATCACCCCTCCACTTT
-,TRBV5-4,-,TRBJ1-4,CASSLTRAENEKLFF,TGTGCCAGCAGCTTGACGAGGGCGGAGAATGAAAAACTGTTTTTT
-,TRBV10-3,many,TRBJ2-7,CAISEWISRSSYEQYF,TGTGCCATCAGTGAATGGATATCAAGGAGCTCCTACGAGCAGTACTTC
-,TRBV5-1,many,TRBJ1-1,CASRGPGGSVEAFF,TGCGCCAGCAGGGGGCCTGGGGGCTCGGTTGAAGCTTTCTTT
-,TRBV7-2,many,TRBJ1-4,CASSLGDRNNEKLFF,TGTGCCAGCAGCTTAGGTGACAGAAATAATGAAAAACTGTTTTTT
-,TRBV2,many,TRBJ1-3,CASSEQLSSGNTIYF,TGTGCCAGCAGTGAACAGCTGAGCTCTGGAAACACCATATATTTT
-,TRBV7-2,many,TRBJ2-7,CASSPVNEQYF,TGTGCCAGCAGCCCGGTAAACGAGCAGTACTTC
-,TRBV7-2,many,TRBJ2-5,CASSLGGRAETQYF,TGTGCCAGCAGCTTAGGCGGCAGGGCAGAGACCCAGTACTTC
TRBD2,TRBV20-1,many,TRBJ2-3,CSAHPGGGETDTQYF,TGCAGTGCCCACCCCGGCGGGGGGGAAACAGATACGCAGTATTTT
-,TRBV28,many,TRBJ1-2,CASTDRRGYTF,TGTGCCAGCACCGATAGGCGCGGCTACACCTTC
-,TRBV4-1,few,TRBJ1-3,CASSQDGGQVSSGNTIYF,TGCGCCAGCAGCCAAGATGGGGGCCAGGTTAGCTCTGGAAACACCATATATTTT
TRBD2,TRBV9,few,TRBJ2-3,CASSGGTSGGGSTDTQYF,TGTGCCAGCAGCGGGGGGACTAGCGGTGGTGGTAGCACAGATACGCAGTATTTT
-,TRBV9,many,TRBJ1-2,CASSVGGGESEGYTF,TGTGCCAGCAGCGTAGGCGGGGGGGAGTCGGAGGGCTACACCTTC
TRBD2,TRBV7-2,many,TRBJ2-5,CASSLIPLRTSIVGETQYF,TGTGCCAGCAGCTTAATCCCCCTTCGGACTAGCATTGTAGGAGAGACCCAGTACTTC
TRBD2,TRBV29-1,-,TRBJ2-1,CSLRGLAGESRFYNEQFF,TGCAGCCTAAGGGGACTAGCGGGGGAGTCACGTTTCTACAATGAGCAGTTCTTC
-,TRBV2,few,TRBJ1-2,CASSDSFGYGYTF,TGTGCCAGCAGTGATTCATTTGGCTATGGCTACACCTTC
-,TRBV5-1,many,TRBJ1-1,CASIEGSGGTEAFF,TGCGCCAGCATAGAGGGGAGCGGTGGCACTGAAGCTTTCTTT
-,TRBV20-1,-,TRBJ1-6,CSARPLGVGISPLHF,TGCAGTGCTAGACCCCTGGGCGTGGGAATTTCACCCCTCCACTTT
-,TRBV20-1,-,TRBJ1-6,CSARRRGVLNSPLYF,TGCAGTGCTAGACGACGGGGCGTTCTGAATTCACCCCTCTACTTT
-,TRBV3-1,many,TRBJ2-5,CASSQELGQTQYF,TGTGCCAGCAGCCAAGAGCTAGGGCAGACCCAGTACTTC
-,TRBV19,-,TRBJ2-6,CASFSYVSSSGANVLTF,TGTGCCAGTTTCTCTTATGTCTCCTCGTCTGGGGCCAACGTCCTGACTTTC
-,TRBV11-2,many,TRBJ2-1,CASSFRGPKNNEQFF,TGTGCCAGCAGCTTTAGGGGACCAAAGAACAATGAGCAGTTCTTC